The TCR beta chain described here comes from a study of cytomegalovirus exposure and HLA in healthy donors. Concerning this clone: Its antigen remains unknown.

Donors showed nominal health when sampled, although they likely had unrecorded immune exposures. General observations from the study: Across all donors, roughly uniform sequencing depth was an assumption of the presence/absence analyses. The CMV antigen specificity of a few CMV-associated chains was confirmed through in vitro analysis. In a later analysis, HLA-associated beta chains showed higher expansion and lower generation probabilities than comparable chains.

Per the germline V gene, CDR1 is SGHRS and CDR2 is YFSETQ. V lost 1 base and J lost 2, with 9 bases in between. The CDR3 sequence is 14 residues long. The primer mix had 60 Vbeta and 13 Jbeta primers. The data were produced by immunoSEQ multiplex PCR, yet TCRdb's version contains in-frame clones alone and is incomplete. This table holds about 98,000 clones, around 67% found once. This TCR derives from a male donor in good health and CMV-seronegative. The sample was PBMCs. This chain joins TRBV5-1 and TRBJ2-5, with D maybe TRBD1 (6 bases). CDR3 bases: TGCGCCAGCAGCTTGTGGACAGCACAAGAGACCCAGTACTTC. Protein product: CASSLWTAQETQYF.